The subject of this entry is one T cell receptor (beta chain). Repertoires were generated with immunoSEQ multiplex PCR, while TCRdb's copy carries only in-frame clones and drops some. Found here are some 190,000 clones, less than 90% of them singletons; the top ten hold 3.2%. Germline values: CDR1 MGHRA, CDR2 YSYEKL. Trimming removed 4 bases from V and 4 bases from J; junction bases left unmatched: 4. This CDR3 is 15 amino acids long. Cohorts were assigned according to the clinical history that participants reported. The sample belongs to a study of blood T cell repertoires in COVID-19. Study in general: T cells, B-cell-depleted T cells, or PBMCs supplied cDNA or gDNA.

The clonotype comes from a woman under 40 who had been exposed to COVID-19. Sequences were obtained from PBMCs or T cells enriched from blood (not recorded which). V and J are TRBV4-1 and TRBJ1-2; 12 nucleotides match TRBD1. CDR3 in DNA: TGCGCCAGCAGCCCCCGGGACAGGGGGCTCTATGGCTACACCTTC. Encoded protein: CASSPRDRGLYGYTF.